This is a list of T cell receptor beta chains from one sample in a study of blood T cell repertoires in COVID-19. The table came from immunoSEQ multiplex PCR; TCRdb's copy has only in-frame clones and leaves some out. Of roughly 150,000 clones in the sample, 90% were seen once. What was sequenced was peripheral blood. These receptor sequences come from an elderly woman with acute or convalescent COVID-19. CDR3s include the opening cysteine and the closing phenylalanine or tryptophan. D genes are given only for firm matches. For some rows the clone size is stated as once, few or many, or as a class when expanded; others skip it.

>14|NA|TRBV5-1|NA|TRBJ1-2
TGCGCCAGCAGCTCCCTAACGGGGGGCTATGGCTACACCTTC
CASSSLTGGYGYTF
>16|NA|TRBV9|TRBD1|TRBJ1-2
TGTGCCAGCAGCGCCGGGACAGGACGCCTTAGCTATGGCTACACCTTC
CASSAGTGRLSYGYTF
>13|NA|TRBV29-1|NA|TRBJ1-1
TGCAGCGTTGAATTCCAGACTTACACTGAAGCTTTCTTT
CSVEFQTYTEAFF
>16|NA|TRBV30|TRBD1|TRBJ1-3
TGTGCCTGGAGTACGGGACAGACCATCTCTGGAAACACCATATATTTT
CAWSTGQTISGNTIYF
>14|NA|TRBV27|NA|TRBJ1-4
TGTGCCAGCAGCACCTACAGGGATGGGGAAAAACTGTTTTTT
CASSTYRDGEKLFF
>14|few|TRBV9|NA|TRBJ2-7
TGTGCCAGCAGCGTAGCGGCTTTACCGAGGGAGCAGTACTTC
CASSVAALPREQYF
>14|NA|TRBV6-1|NA|TRBJ1-5
TGTGCCAGCAGTGAAGAAGGAGGGGTTGCGCCCCAGCATTTT
CASSEEGGVAPQHF
>15|NA|TRBV15|TRBD2|TRBJ2-3
TGTGCCACCAGCCTCAAGACTAGCGGCACAGATACGCAGTATTTT
CATSLKTSGTDTQYF
>16|NA|TRBV4-2|TRBD1|TRBJ1-3
TGTGCCAGCAGCCAAGTAGGGCAGGGGGGAATAAACACCATATATTTT
CASSQVGQGGINTIYF
>15|NA|TRBV6-5|TRBD1|TRBJ1-1
TGTGCCAGCACATTAAGTAAGGGGGCGAGCACTGAAGCTTTCTTT
CASTLSKGASTEAFF
>14|NA|TRBV6-4|TRBD1|TRBJ1-5
TGTGCCAGCAGTGCCAACAGGGGTGATCAGCCCCAGCATTTT
CASSANRGDQPQHF
>15|once|TRBV18|NA|TRBJ2-3
TGTGCCAGCTCACTCAGCCCAGGGATAACAGATACGCAGTATTTT
CASSLSPGITDTQYF
>15|NA|TRBV4-1|TRBD1|TRBJ2-7
TGCGCCAGCAGCCAAAGCTTGACAGGGACCTACGAGCAGTACTTC
CASSQSLTGTYEQYF
>17|NA|TRBV2|NA|TRBJ2-3
TGTGCCAGCAGTGAAACCCAGAACGGGGGGCCCACAGATACGCAGTATTTT
CASSETQNGGPTDTQYF
>14|NA|TRBV3-1/TRBV3-2|NA|TRBJ1-5
TGTGCCAGCAGCCAAAGAGGTAGCAATCAGCCCCAGCATTTT
CASSQRGSNQPQHF
>15|NA|TRBV7-6|NA|TRBJ2-2
TGTGCCAGCAGCTTAGGGGGACTGCACACCGGGGAGCTGTTTTTT
CASSLGGLHTGELFF
>14|NA|TRBV6-1|NA|TRBJ1-4
TGTGCCAGCAGTGATGTCCGAACTAATGAAAAACTGTTTTTT
CASSDVRTNEKLFF
>14|once|TRBV7-9|TRBD1|TRBJ1-2
TGTGCCAGCAGCTTGGACAGGGGAGCCTATGGCTACACCTTC
CASSLDRGAYGYTF
>13|NA|TRBV11-3|NA|TRBJ1-1
TGTGCCAGCAGCTACCAGGCGAACACTGAAGCTTTCTTT
CASSYQANTEAFF
>15|NA|TRBV6-1|NA|TRBJ1-5
TGTGCCAGCAGTGAAGCGGGGGGGTTTAATCAGCCCCAGCATTTT
CASSEAGGFNQPQHF
>13|NA|TRBV10-3|NA|TRBJ1-2
TGTGCCATCAGGGAGTCTGGGAGCTATGGCTACACCTTC
CAIRESGSYGYTF